The 32 T cell receptor beta chains below were found in one sample sequenced in a study of T cell repertoires in cytomegalovirus infection. These receptors lack a known antigen. From the reads, TCRdb called clonotypes with MiXCR, one entry per CDR3 protein. The data contain approximately 56,000 distinct CDR3 sequences, about 18% of them singletons. The material sequenced was CD8+ T cells from cultured PBMCs, taken from culture after CMV antigen stimulation. These receptors all come from a human donor in good health (CMV status not recorded). Some clones in this sample may be carry-over from other donors' samples.

CDR3 coding DNA: TGCGCCAGCAGCCAAGAAGGACAGGGGTCAGATACGCAGTATTTT. It encodes CASSQEGQGSDTQYF. This sequence joins TRBV4-1 and TRBJ2-3; 9 nucleotides line up with TRBD1. CDR3 length: 15 residues. V lost 0 bases and J lost 4; bases outside the gene matches: 2. CDR1 is MGHRA, CDR2 YSYEKL, per germline.

The V and J genes are TRBV12-3 or TRBV12-4 and TRBJ2-3; no clear D gene. V was shortened by 3 bases and J by 2 bases, with 12 bases between the two germline ends. CDR3 size: 15 residues. The CDR3 nucleotides are TGTGCCAGCAGTTTCCGCGACGGTTACACAGATACGCAGTATTTT. The encoded protein is CASSFRDGYTDTQYF.

This clonotype appeared a few times. The chain combines TRBV5-6 with TRBJ1-1, with 9 bases matching TRBD1. Per the germline V gene, CDR1 is SGHDT and CDR2 is YYEEEE. The CDR3 contains 14 residues. V lost 3 bases and J lost 7; bases outside the gene matches: 7. CDR3 residues: CASSWGTGPIEAFF. The CDR3 DNA is TGTGCCAGCAGCTGGGGGACAGGGCCAATTGAAGCTTTCTTT.

This clonotype was counted between two and nine times. This rearrangement joins TRBV10-3 to TRBJ1-6; D is perhaps TRBD1 (5 bases). The CDR3 has 15 residues. Per germline, CDR1 ENHRY and CDR2 SYGVKD. V gave up 10 bases and J gave up 0 bases, with 13 bases separating them. The CDR3 DNA is TGTGCCACGTTGGACACCGACTCCTATAATTCACCCCTCCACTTT. Amino acids: CATLDTDSYNSPLHF.

The chain uses TRBV7-2 and TRBJ2-7, with 8 bases matching TRBD1. J lost 3 bases, V lost 2 bases, and 6 bases had no gene match. This CDR3 is built from 15 residues. Germline values: CDR1 SGHTA, CDR2 FQGNSA. The CDR3 nucleotides read TGTGCCAGCAGCTTATTGGGACAGGTACGCTACGAGCAGTACTTC. Translating it yields CASSLLGQVRYEQYF.

The genes are TRBV30 and TRBJ2-7; D might be TRBD2 (5 bases). Trimming left V 5 bases short and J 3 bases short, with 20 bases between. Germline-derived CDR1 and CDR2 are GTSNPN and SVGIG (reference sequence). The CDR3 sequence is 15 residues long. In DNA form, the CDR3 reads TGTGCCTGGTCGCTGGGGAGAGAGAACTACTACGAGCAGTACTTC. This encodes CAWSLGRENYYEQYF.

The rearrangement uses TRBV7-2 and TRBJ1-5; D is possibly TRBD1 (5 bases). The CDR3 is 17 residues long. Germline assignment: CDR1 SGHTA and CDR2 FQGNSA. Trimming shortened V by 1 base and J by 3 bases, and 16 bases separated the two germline ends. CDR3 nucleotides: TGTGCCAGCAGCTTAGGGGGACGAGGAGTCGCCAATCAGCCCCAGCATTTT. It is translated as CASSLGGRGVANQPQHF.

CDR3 nucleotide sequence: TGTGCTAGTGCCTCGGCGGGGAACACCGGGGAGCTGTTTTTT. Translation: CASASAGNTGELFF. The gene calls are TRBV12-5 and TRBJ2-2; D might be TRBD2 (5 bases). V lost 7 bases, J lost 1 base, and 10 bases lay in between. CDR1 is LGHNT, CDR2 FRNRAP, per germline. This CDR3 has 14 residues.

The rearrangement joins TRBV7-3 to TRBJ2-2, with D possibly TRBD2 on 5 matching bases. The V gene's germline CDR1 is SGHTA and CDR2 FQGTGA. The CDR3 contains 15 residues. The V end was cut by 8 bases, the J end by 7 bases, with 20 bases between. The CDR3 reads CASSLYPGSGGELFF. CDR3 nucleotides: TGTGCCAGCTCTCTCTACCCGGGAAGCGGCGGGGAGCTGTTTTTT.

The gene calls are TRBV6-6 and TRBJ1-1; D remains ambiguous. The CDR3 contains 12 residues. Germline V gene lookup returns CDR1 MNHNY and CDR2 SVGAGI (reference sequence). The V end lost 5 bases, the J end lost 7 bases, and 11 bases lay between the germline ends. CDR3 in DNA: TGTGCCAGCAGTGACCCGTACGTTGAAGCTTTCTTT. It is translated as CASSDPYVEAFF.

This clonotype was observed a few times. The chain combines TRBV6-5 with TRBJ1-2, with D hard to call. The CDR3 totals 16 residues. V dropped 0 bases and J dropped 4 bases, with 15 bases sitting between them. Looked up from germline, CDR1 is MNHEY and CDR2 is SVGAGI. The CDR3 protein is CASSYSAGRISYGYTF. Here the CDR3 DNA reads TGTGCCAGCAGTTACTCGGCAGGAAGGATATCCTATGGCTACACCTTC.

This clonotype was seen only a few times. The CDR3 DNA reads TGTGCCAGCAGTTACCACAGCACAGATACGCAGTATTTT. Amino acids: CASSYHSTDTQYF. This chain joins TRBV6-2 or TRBV6-3 and TRBJ2-3, with D uncertain. There are 13 residues in the CDR3. Germline CDR1 is MNHEY and CDR2 is SVGEGT. Trimming stripped 2 bases from V and 0 bases from J, with 3 bases between.

The chain employs TRBV7-9 and TRBJ2-7, with 7 bases identical to TRBD2. V dropped 1 base and J dropped 5; count of bases not matched to a gene: 8. CDR3 size: 15 residues. Germline lookup yields CDR1 SEHNR and CDR2 FQNEAQ (reference sequence). DNA for the CDR3: TGTGCCAGCAGCTTAGGGGGGGGTGAGAGGCACGAGCAGTACTTC. This sequence encodes CASSLGGGERHEQYF.

The chain carries TRBV4-1 and TRBJ2-7; D is perhaps TRBD1 or TRBD2 (5 bases each). The ends were cut back, 4 bases at V and 4 bases at J, with 11 bases in the middle. Germline CDR1 MGHRA, CDR2 YSYEKL. The CDR3 length is 13 residues. CDR3 nucleotides: TGCGCCAGCAGCCTCGGGACCGGTTACGAGCAGTACTTC. Encoded protein: CASSLGTGYEQYF.

This clonotype was seen only a few times. The rearrangement uses TRBV7-9 and TRBJ2-5; no clear D gene. This CDR3 contains 14 residues. The germline V gene encodes CDR1 SEHNR and CDR2 FQNEAQ (reference sequence). V dropped 5 bases and J dropped 1 base, with 11 bases sitting between them. The CDR3 protein is CASSPYVPQETQYF. The CDR3 DNA follows: TGTGCCAGCAGCCCGTACGTTCCCCAAGAGACCCAGTACTTC.

This rearrangement joins TRBV7-2 to TRBJ2-7, with 13 bases matching TRBD2. CDR1 SGHTA and CDR2 FQGNSA come from the germline V gene. This CDR3 has 17 amino acids. V was pared by 5 bases and J by 0 bases, with 7 bases of the junction left unmatched. The CDR3 DNA is TGTGCCAGCAGCCTTTCCCGGACTAGCGGGGGCTCCTACGAGCAGTACTTC. Residues: CASSLSRTSGGSYEQYF.

The V and J genes are TRBV5-1 and TRBJ1-2, with D maybe TRBD1 (5 bases). V lost 4 bases, J lost 6 bases, and 10 bases lay in between. This CDR3 has 12 amino acids. Germline V CDR1 and CDR2: SGHRS, YFSETQ. CDR3 coding DNA: TGCGCCAGCAGCATGCCAGGGAATGGCTACACCTTC. Translation gives CASSMPGNGYTF. Full variable domain (outside the CDR3, taken from reference TRBV5-1 and TRBJ1-2): KAGVTQTPRYLIKTRGQQVTLSCSPISGHRSVSWYQQTPGQGLQFLFEYFSETQRNKGNFPGRFSGRQFSNSRSEMNVSTLELGDSALYLCASSMPGNGYTFGSGTRLTVV.

This clonotype was counted only a few times. The chain has TRBV5-1 and TRBJ2-7, with D perhaps TRBD1 (6 bases). Trimming stripped 3 bases from V and 1 base from J, with 23 bases between. The CDR3 sequence is 18 residues long. The germline gives CDR1 SGHRS, CDR2 YFSETQ. The CDR3 DNA sequence: TGCGCCAGCAGCTGGAACTTTGAACCGGGACATCTATCCTACGAGCAGTACTTC. The encoded protein is CASSWNFEPGHLSYEQYF.

This chain joins TRBV7-6 and TRBJ1-2; D perhaps matches TRBD1 (5 bases). V dropped 3 bases and J dropped 0 bases, with 8 bases sitting between them. CDR1 SGHVS and CDR2 FNYEAQ come from the germline V gene. The CDR3 sequence is 14 residues long. The CDR3 here is CASSLGEANYGYTF. The DNA for the CDR3 is TGTGCCAGCAGCTTGGGGGAAGCTAACTATGGCTACACCTTC.

V usage is TRBV7-2 and J usage is TRBJ2-3; 11 bases fit TRBD2. CDR3 length: 18 amino acids. With 2 bases clipped from V and 6 bases from J, the junction kept 13 bases outside the gene matches. CDR1 is SGHTA, CDR2 FQGNSA, per germline. Here the CDR3 reads CASSLSGLAGGPGDTQYF. DNA for the CDR3: TGTGCCAGCAGCTTATCGGGGCTAGCGGGGGGACCTGGGGATACGCAGTATTTT. Based on the CDR3 plus reference TRBV7-2 and TRBJ2-3, the full variable domain is GAGVSQSPSNKVTEKGKDVELRCDPISGHTALYWYRQSLGQGLEFLIYFQGNSAPDKSGLPSDRFSAERTGGSVSTLTIQRTQQEDSAVYLCASSLSGLAGGPGDTQYFGPGTRLTVL.

The chain couples TRBV28 to TRBJ2-1; 12 positions match TRBD2. The CDR3 totals 17 residues. V gave up 5 bases and J gave up 4 bases; unmatched junction bases: 9. Germline V lookup: CDR1 MDHEN, CDR2 SYDVKM. The CDR3 loop is CASSQTSGGSRYNEQFF. The CDR3 DNA sequence: TGTGCCAGCAGTCAGACTAGCGGGGGCTCTCGGTACAATGAGCAGTTCTTC.

The chain is built from TRBV5-1 and TRBJ2-2; 7 positions match TRBD1. This CDR3 contains 17 residues. With V trimmed by 3 bases and J by 4 bases, 12 bases remained unmatched. Germline lookup yields CDR1 SGHRS and CDR2 YFSETQ. This CDR3 is CASSWSATGSRTGELFF. Here the CDR3 DNA reads TGCGCCAGCAGCTGGAGCGCGACAGGGTCTCGCACCGGGGAGCTGTTTTTT.

The gene calls are TRBV7-2 and TRBJ1-2; maybe TRBD1 (5 bases). In germline, CDR1 is SGHTA, CDR2 FQGNSA. V lost 2 bases, J lost 7 bases, and 14 bases lay in between. The CDR3 sequence is 14 residues long. CDR3 sequence reads: CASSLLDGGGGYTF. The DNA of the CDR3 is TGTGCCAGCAGCTTATTGGATGGGGGGGGTGGCTACACCTTC.

The chain combines TRBV12-3 or TRBV12-4 with TRBJ1-5, with TRBD1 as a possible D gene (6 bases). Trimming removed 7 bases from V and 4 bases from J, with 14 bases in between. CDR3 length: 14 amino acids. CDR3 sequence reads: CASIQGGWNQPQHF. In nucleotides, the CDR3 is TGTGCCAGCATCCAAGGGGGGTGGAATCAGCCCCAGCATTTT.

The chain recombines TRBV7-9 with TRBJ2-7; no firm D call. The CDR3 is 15 amino acids. V was pared by 3 bases and J by 1 base, with 13 bases between. Germline CDR1 reads SEHNR; CDR2 reads FQNEAQ (reference sequence). In DNA, the CDR3 is TGTGCCAGCAGCTTTGGGAAGAGCTCATCCTACGAGCAGTACTTC. Protein: CASSFGKSSSYEQYF.

This clonotype has a handful of counts. This chain joins TRBV6-6 and TRBJ2-5; the D is unclear. The CDR3 contains 12 residues. CDR1 and CDR2 (germline): MNHNY, SVGAGI (reference sequence). V was pared by 4 bases and J by 4 bases, with 7 bases between. The CDR3 is CASSLTPETQYF. The CDR3 DNA is TGTGCCAGCAGTTTGACGCCAGAGACCCAGTACTTC.

The genes are TRBV6-4 and TRBJ2-1; no firm D call. V lost 6 bases to trimming and J lost 5 bases, with 11 bases between them. Germline V gives CDR1 MRHNA, CDR2 SNTAGT. CDR3 size: 13 residues. The CDR3 region is CASSPGEHNEQFF. CDR3 nucleotide sequence: TGTGCCAGCAGCCCCGGAGAGCACAATGAGCAGTTCTTC.

The rearrangement links TRBV2 to TRBJ1-4, with TRBD1 matching over 9 bases. Germline trimming cut 11 bases from V and 6 bases from J; bases unmatched to any gene: 10. Germline V gene sequence: CDR1 SNHLY, CDR2 FYNNEI. The CDR3 has 14 residues. The DNA of the CDR3 is TGTGCCGGGAGAGTGGGACAGGGACATGAAAAACTGTTTTTT. It codes for CAGRVGQGHEKLFF.

The gene calls are TRBV6-5 and TRBJ2-7, with D possibly being TRBD1 or TRBD2 (5 bases each). V was cut by 2 bases and J by 5 bases, with 10 bases left in between. The CDR3 is 13 residues long. CDR1 is MNHEY and CDR2 is SVGAGI in the germline V gene. DNA for the CDR3: TGTGCCAGCAGTTACGGGACCTGGAACGAGCAGTACTTC. Protein sequence: CASSYGTWNEQYF.

This clonotype has a handful of counts. This sequence joins TRBV29-1 and TRBJ2-6; the match to TRBD1 covers 7 bases. This CDR3 region has 15 residues. With V trimmed by 5 bases and J by 3 bases, 7 bases remained unmatched. In germline, CDR1 is SQVTM, CDR2 ANQGSEA. The CDR3 sequence is CSVTDRDRGANVLTF. The CDR3 bases are TGCAGCGTTACCGACAGGGATCGTGGGGCCAACGTCCTGACTTTC.

The table lists this clonotype with many counts. The rearrangement uses TRBV7-8 and TRBJ2-3, with 7 nucleotides matching TRBD1. Germline V gene lookup returns CDR1 SGHVS and CDR2 FQNEAQ. Trimming at V came to 1 base and at J to 1 base, leaving 5 bases not matched to a gene. This CDR3 is built from 16 residues. The CDR3: CASSLVFGQGTDTQYF. The CDR3 DNA reads TGTGCCAGCAGCTTAGTTTTCGGACAGGGCACAGATACGCAGTATTTT.

V is TRBV7-9 and J is TRBJ2-1, with 7 bases lining up with TRBD2. Germline trimming cut 6 bases from V and 7 bases from J; bases unmatched to any gene: 9. This CDR3 contains 14 residues. Looked up from germline, CDR1 is SEHNR and CDR2 is FQNEAQ (reference sequence). DNA for the CDR3: TGTGCCAGCAGACAAAAAGGGCGGGGGAATGAGCAGTTCTTC. Protein sequence: CASRQKGRGNEQFF.